Each of the 21 T cell receptor beta chains below was sequenced from the same sample in a study of T cell changes during pregnancy in multiple sclerosis. Using immunoSEQ multiplex PCR, the repertoire was profiled, and TCRdb retains in-frame clones only, with some absent. Counted here are about 41,000 clones, approximately 90% occurring once; the ten biggest clones make up 0.55% to 0.7%. Sequenced here: CD4+ T cells from peripheral blood mononuclear cells, sampled in the first trimester of pregnancy. These receptor sequences come from a female donor with multiple sclerosis, enrolled in a pregnancy study.

This clone was seen once. The chain combines TRBV6-6 with TRBJ2-7; 14 bases agree with TRBD2. Germline V gives CDR1 MNHNY, CDR2 SVGAGI (reference sequence). CDR3 length equals 15 residues. With 7 bases clipped from V and 3 bases from J, the junction kept 5 bases outside the gene matches. CDR3 nucleotide sequence: TGTGCCAGCATCCCGGGACTAGCGGGAGTCTACGAGCAGTACTTC. Translated, it gives CASIPGLAGVYEQYF.

The count of this clone is one. This chain connects TRBV7-2 to TRBJ1-2, with TRBD1 identical over 10 bases. The CDR3 totals 15 residues. The V segment lost 5 bases and the J segment 5 bases; nucleotides outside the gene matches: 8. The germline gives CDR1 SGHTA, CDR2 FQGNSA. The CDR3 region is CASSPRQGALYGYTF. In DNA form, the CDR3 reads TGTGCCAGCAGCCCTAGACAGGGGGCATTGTATGGCTACACCTTC.

V gene TRBV11-2 combines with J gene TRBJ2-7, with 12 bases identical to TRBD1. Per the germline V gene, CDR1 is SGHAT and CDR2 is FQNNGV. With V trimmed by 4 bases and J by 6 bases, 7 bases remained unmatched. This CDR3 is built from 15 residues. CDR3 amino acids: CASSSRDRGLSEQYF. The CDR3 DNA is TGTGCCAGCAGCTCCCGGGACAGGGGGCTCTCCGAGCAGTACTTC.

J is TRBJ2-1 and V is TRBV19; 10 nucleotides agree with TRBD1. The germline gives CDR1 LNHDA, CDR2 SQIVND (reference sequence). This CDR3 spans 17 amino acids. V lost 0 bases to trimming and J lost 8 bases; unmatched junction nucleotides: 10. CDR3 bases: TGTGCCAGTAGTATAGAGGGGGGGGCGGGGACAGGGGATGAGCAGTTCTTC. This encodes CASSIEGGAGTGDEQFF.

This sequence joins TRBV7-3 and TRBJ2-5, with 7 bases fitting TRBD2. The CDR3 sequence is 14 residues long. Germline CDR1 SGHTA, CDR2 FQGTGA. With 0 bases clipped from V and 2 bases from J, the junction kept 0 bases outside the gene matches. DNA for the CDR3: TGTGCCAGCAGCTTAACTAGCGGGCAAGAGACCCAGTACTTC. Translating gives CASSLTSGQETQYF. The whole variable domain, filled in from reference TRBV7-3 and TRBJ2-5, reads GAGVSQTPSNKVTEKGKYVELRCDPISGHTALYWYRQSLGQGPEFLIYFQGTGAADDSGLPNDRFFAVRPEGSVSTLKIQRTERGDSAVYLCASSLTSGQETQYFGPGTRLLVL.

The genes are TRBV19 and TRBJ1-2; D uncertain. Trimming removed 4 bases from V and 8 bases from J, with 20 bases in between. Germline loops: CDR1 LNHDA, CDR2 SQIVND (reference sequence). This CDR3 contains 15 residues. The DNA for the CDR3 is TGTGCCAGTAGTACCGGACCCGGAGGAGTCTACGGCTACACCTTC. Residues: CASSTGPGGVYGYTF.

This clone was seen only once. The chain recombines TRBV6-1 with TRBJ2-5; TRBD2 matches at 7 bases. Losses at the gene ends were 2 bases for V and 6 bases for J; bases not matched to a gene: 9. The V gene's germline CDR1 is MNHNS and CDR2 SASEGT. This CDR3 region has 15 residues. In DNA form, the CDR3 reads TGTGCCAGCAGTGAATTTTCGACTAGCCTACAGACCCAGTACTTC. Translation: CASSEFSTSLQTQYF.

This chain links TRBV7-3 with TRBJ1-1; maybe TRBD1 (6 bases). In germline, CDR1 is SGHTA, CDR2 FQGTGA. V lost 4 bases and J lost 1, with 13 bases in between. The CDR3 is 15 residues long. CDR3 region: CASSYAGTRNTEAFF. For the CDR3, the DNA is TGTGCCAGCAGCTATGCCGGGACAAGGAACACTGAAGCTTTCTTT. The whole variable domain, remainder taken from reference TRBV7-3 and TRBJ1-1, is GAGVSQTPSNKVTEKGKYVELRCDPISGHTALYWYRQSLGQGPEFLIYFQGTGAADDSGLPNDRFFAVRPEGSVSTLKIQRTERGDSAVYLCASSYAGTRNTEAFFGQGTRLTVV.

This chain links TRBV5-4 with TRBJ2-3; tentative D call: TRBD1 (5 bases). The CDR3 spans 13 residues. The germline V gene encodes CDR1 SGHNT and CDR2 YYREEE (reference sequence). V was pared by 6 bases and J by 5 bases, with 13 bases between. The CDR3 loop is CASTFVGVDTQYF. The CDR3 DNA reads as TGTGCCAGCACCTTTGTAGGGGTAGATACGCAGTATTTT.

The chain carries TRBV20-1 and TRBJ2-1; the match to TRBD2 covers 8 bases. The V gene's germline CDR1 is DFQATT and CDR2 SNEGSKA (reference sequence). J lost 9 bases, V lost 4 bases, and 2 bases had no gene match. CDR3 length: 11 amino acids. The CDR3 DNA sequence: TGCAGTGCTACCGGGACTAGTGAGCAGTTCTTC. Encoded protein: CSATGTSEQFF.

This chain joins TRBV27 and TRBJ1-1; TRBD1 is a possible D gene (6 bases). Germline V lookup: CDR1 MNHEY, CDR2 SMNVEV (reference sequence). This CDR3 has 13 residues. Trimming stripped 6 bases from V and 7 bases from J, with 15 bases between. This CDR3 reads CASRLGTQLEAFF. The DNA of the CDR3 is TGTGCCAGCAGACTCGGGACACAACTTGAAGCTTTCTTT.

The chain couples TRBV11-2 to TRBJ2-1; the match to TRBD2 covers 9 bases. Germline values: CDR1 SGHAT, CDR2 FQNNGV. Trimming removed 3 bases from V and 0 bases from J; junction bases left unmatched: 3. This CDR3 is built from 16 residues. In DNA, the CDR3 is TGTGCCAGCAGCTTTTTTAGCGGGAGCTCCTACAATGAGCAGTTCTTC. Its protein is CASSFFSGSSYNEQFF.

Written as DNA, the CDR3 is TGTGCCAGCAGTGTCACAGGGGTGGGCAATCAGCCCCAGCATTTT. It is translated as CASSVTGVGNQPQHF. The chain links TRBV27 to TRBJ1-5, with TRBD1 matching 7 bases. V lost 5 bases, J lost 2 bases, and 6 bases stayed unmatched. CDR1 and CDR2 from the germline V gene are MNHEY and SMNVEV (reference sequence). The CDR3 extends over 15 amino acids.

This sequence joins TRBV4-3 and TRBJ2-7; D is possibly TRBD2 (5 bases). The CDR3 runs to 13 residues. CDR1 is LGHNA, CDR2 YSLEER, per germline. Trimming removed 0 bases at V and 6 bases at J, with 9 bases between. CDR3 region: CASSQDRGFEQYF. In DNA form, the CDR3 reads TGCGCCAGCAGCCAAGATAGAGGGTTCGAGCAGTACTTC.

This clone has a handful of counts. The chain couples TRBV19 to TRBJ1-1; a possible D gene is TRBD1 (5 bases). Trimming shortened V by 3 bases and J by 4 bases, and 9 bases separated the two germline ends. The V gene's germline CDR1 is LNHDA and CDR2 SQIVND (reference sequence). This CDR3 region has 13 residues. CDR3 sequence (DNA): TGTGCCAGTAGTATGGGGGGTCGCACTGAAGCTTTCTTT. Its translation is CASSMGGRTEAFF.

V and J are TRBV5-5 and TRBJ1-4; unclear D gene. Germline V gene data show CDR1 as SGHKS and CDR2 as YYEKEE (reference sequence). Between the trimmed V and J ends, which lost 4 bases and 1 base, there was a span of 11 bases. This CDR3 has 15 amino acids. CDR3 coding DNA: TGTGCCAGCAGCACCCGACACCTAACTAATGAAAAACTGTTTTTT. As protein: CASSTRHLTNEKLFF.

The V gene is TRBV13, the J gene TRBJ1-1; D is perhaps TRBD1 (5 bases). Germline CDR1 is PRHDT and CDR2 is FYEKMQ (reference sequence). Trimming stripped 5 bases from V and 5 bases from J, with 12 bases between. The length of the CDR3 is 13 residues. The CDR3 region is CASSHVRGTEAFF. The CDR3 DNA sequence: TGTGCCAGCAGCCATGTTCGGGGGACTGAAGCTTTCTTT.

The V gene is TRBV2, the J gene TRBJ1-3; D gene uncertain. Germline V gives CDR1 SNHLY, CDR2 FYNNEI. V was clipped by 2 bases and J by 0 bases, with 5 bases between them. The CDR3 has 14 residues. DNA for the CDR3: TGTGCCAGCAGTGAAATGAGCTCTGGAAACACCATATATTTT. Protein: CASSEMSSGNTIYF.

V is TRBV27 and J is TRBJ2-7, with 9 bases fitting TRBD2. CDR3 length: 15 amino acids. Germline CDR1 reads MNHEY; CDR2 reads SMNVEV (reference sequence). V shed 5 bases, J shed 0 bases, and the junction held 5 bases outside the gene matches. CDR3 sequence (DNA): TGTGCCAGCAGTCCTAGCGGGACCAGCTCCTACGAGCAGTACTTC. Protein sequence: CASSPSGTSSYEQYF.

In regard to this clone: The same CDR3 also results from other DNA sequences found in this sample. The chain recombines TRBV19 with TRBJ1-5; no firm D call. V dropped 3 bases and J dropped 4 bases, with 10 bases sitting between them. Germline V gene sequence: CDR1 LNHDA, CDR2 SQIVND (reference sequence). CDR3 size: 14 residues. CDR3 sequence (DNA): TGTGCCAGTAGTATCGAAACGGGGAATCAGCCCCAGCATTTT. As protein: CASSIETGNQPQHF.

The V gene is TRBV7-9, the J gene TRBJ2-1, with 9 bases that match TRBD1. Unmatched junction bases numbered 8, after V lost 1 base and J lost 1 base. Per the germline V gene, CDR1 is SEHNR and CDR2 is FQNEAQ (reference sequence). The CDR3 totals 18 residues. The CDR3 sequence: CASSLVTGGLRSYNEQFF. The CDR3 coding sequence is TGTGCCAGCAGCTTAGTCACAGGGGGCTTAAGGTCCTACAATGAGCAGTTCTTC.